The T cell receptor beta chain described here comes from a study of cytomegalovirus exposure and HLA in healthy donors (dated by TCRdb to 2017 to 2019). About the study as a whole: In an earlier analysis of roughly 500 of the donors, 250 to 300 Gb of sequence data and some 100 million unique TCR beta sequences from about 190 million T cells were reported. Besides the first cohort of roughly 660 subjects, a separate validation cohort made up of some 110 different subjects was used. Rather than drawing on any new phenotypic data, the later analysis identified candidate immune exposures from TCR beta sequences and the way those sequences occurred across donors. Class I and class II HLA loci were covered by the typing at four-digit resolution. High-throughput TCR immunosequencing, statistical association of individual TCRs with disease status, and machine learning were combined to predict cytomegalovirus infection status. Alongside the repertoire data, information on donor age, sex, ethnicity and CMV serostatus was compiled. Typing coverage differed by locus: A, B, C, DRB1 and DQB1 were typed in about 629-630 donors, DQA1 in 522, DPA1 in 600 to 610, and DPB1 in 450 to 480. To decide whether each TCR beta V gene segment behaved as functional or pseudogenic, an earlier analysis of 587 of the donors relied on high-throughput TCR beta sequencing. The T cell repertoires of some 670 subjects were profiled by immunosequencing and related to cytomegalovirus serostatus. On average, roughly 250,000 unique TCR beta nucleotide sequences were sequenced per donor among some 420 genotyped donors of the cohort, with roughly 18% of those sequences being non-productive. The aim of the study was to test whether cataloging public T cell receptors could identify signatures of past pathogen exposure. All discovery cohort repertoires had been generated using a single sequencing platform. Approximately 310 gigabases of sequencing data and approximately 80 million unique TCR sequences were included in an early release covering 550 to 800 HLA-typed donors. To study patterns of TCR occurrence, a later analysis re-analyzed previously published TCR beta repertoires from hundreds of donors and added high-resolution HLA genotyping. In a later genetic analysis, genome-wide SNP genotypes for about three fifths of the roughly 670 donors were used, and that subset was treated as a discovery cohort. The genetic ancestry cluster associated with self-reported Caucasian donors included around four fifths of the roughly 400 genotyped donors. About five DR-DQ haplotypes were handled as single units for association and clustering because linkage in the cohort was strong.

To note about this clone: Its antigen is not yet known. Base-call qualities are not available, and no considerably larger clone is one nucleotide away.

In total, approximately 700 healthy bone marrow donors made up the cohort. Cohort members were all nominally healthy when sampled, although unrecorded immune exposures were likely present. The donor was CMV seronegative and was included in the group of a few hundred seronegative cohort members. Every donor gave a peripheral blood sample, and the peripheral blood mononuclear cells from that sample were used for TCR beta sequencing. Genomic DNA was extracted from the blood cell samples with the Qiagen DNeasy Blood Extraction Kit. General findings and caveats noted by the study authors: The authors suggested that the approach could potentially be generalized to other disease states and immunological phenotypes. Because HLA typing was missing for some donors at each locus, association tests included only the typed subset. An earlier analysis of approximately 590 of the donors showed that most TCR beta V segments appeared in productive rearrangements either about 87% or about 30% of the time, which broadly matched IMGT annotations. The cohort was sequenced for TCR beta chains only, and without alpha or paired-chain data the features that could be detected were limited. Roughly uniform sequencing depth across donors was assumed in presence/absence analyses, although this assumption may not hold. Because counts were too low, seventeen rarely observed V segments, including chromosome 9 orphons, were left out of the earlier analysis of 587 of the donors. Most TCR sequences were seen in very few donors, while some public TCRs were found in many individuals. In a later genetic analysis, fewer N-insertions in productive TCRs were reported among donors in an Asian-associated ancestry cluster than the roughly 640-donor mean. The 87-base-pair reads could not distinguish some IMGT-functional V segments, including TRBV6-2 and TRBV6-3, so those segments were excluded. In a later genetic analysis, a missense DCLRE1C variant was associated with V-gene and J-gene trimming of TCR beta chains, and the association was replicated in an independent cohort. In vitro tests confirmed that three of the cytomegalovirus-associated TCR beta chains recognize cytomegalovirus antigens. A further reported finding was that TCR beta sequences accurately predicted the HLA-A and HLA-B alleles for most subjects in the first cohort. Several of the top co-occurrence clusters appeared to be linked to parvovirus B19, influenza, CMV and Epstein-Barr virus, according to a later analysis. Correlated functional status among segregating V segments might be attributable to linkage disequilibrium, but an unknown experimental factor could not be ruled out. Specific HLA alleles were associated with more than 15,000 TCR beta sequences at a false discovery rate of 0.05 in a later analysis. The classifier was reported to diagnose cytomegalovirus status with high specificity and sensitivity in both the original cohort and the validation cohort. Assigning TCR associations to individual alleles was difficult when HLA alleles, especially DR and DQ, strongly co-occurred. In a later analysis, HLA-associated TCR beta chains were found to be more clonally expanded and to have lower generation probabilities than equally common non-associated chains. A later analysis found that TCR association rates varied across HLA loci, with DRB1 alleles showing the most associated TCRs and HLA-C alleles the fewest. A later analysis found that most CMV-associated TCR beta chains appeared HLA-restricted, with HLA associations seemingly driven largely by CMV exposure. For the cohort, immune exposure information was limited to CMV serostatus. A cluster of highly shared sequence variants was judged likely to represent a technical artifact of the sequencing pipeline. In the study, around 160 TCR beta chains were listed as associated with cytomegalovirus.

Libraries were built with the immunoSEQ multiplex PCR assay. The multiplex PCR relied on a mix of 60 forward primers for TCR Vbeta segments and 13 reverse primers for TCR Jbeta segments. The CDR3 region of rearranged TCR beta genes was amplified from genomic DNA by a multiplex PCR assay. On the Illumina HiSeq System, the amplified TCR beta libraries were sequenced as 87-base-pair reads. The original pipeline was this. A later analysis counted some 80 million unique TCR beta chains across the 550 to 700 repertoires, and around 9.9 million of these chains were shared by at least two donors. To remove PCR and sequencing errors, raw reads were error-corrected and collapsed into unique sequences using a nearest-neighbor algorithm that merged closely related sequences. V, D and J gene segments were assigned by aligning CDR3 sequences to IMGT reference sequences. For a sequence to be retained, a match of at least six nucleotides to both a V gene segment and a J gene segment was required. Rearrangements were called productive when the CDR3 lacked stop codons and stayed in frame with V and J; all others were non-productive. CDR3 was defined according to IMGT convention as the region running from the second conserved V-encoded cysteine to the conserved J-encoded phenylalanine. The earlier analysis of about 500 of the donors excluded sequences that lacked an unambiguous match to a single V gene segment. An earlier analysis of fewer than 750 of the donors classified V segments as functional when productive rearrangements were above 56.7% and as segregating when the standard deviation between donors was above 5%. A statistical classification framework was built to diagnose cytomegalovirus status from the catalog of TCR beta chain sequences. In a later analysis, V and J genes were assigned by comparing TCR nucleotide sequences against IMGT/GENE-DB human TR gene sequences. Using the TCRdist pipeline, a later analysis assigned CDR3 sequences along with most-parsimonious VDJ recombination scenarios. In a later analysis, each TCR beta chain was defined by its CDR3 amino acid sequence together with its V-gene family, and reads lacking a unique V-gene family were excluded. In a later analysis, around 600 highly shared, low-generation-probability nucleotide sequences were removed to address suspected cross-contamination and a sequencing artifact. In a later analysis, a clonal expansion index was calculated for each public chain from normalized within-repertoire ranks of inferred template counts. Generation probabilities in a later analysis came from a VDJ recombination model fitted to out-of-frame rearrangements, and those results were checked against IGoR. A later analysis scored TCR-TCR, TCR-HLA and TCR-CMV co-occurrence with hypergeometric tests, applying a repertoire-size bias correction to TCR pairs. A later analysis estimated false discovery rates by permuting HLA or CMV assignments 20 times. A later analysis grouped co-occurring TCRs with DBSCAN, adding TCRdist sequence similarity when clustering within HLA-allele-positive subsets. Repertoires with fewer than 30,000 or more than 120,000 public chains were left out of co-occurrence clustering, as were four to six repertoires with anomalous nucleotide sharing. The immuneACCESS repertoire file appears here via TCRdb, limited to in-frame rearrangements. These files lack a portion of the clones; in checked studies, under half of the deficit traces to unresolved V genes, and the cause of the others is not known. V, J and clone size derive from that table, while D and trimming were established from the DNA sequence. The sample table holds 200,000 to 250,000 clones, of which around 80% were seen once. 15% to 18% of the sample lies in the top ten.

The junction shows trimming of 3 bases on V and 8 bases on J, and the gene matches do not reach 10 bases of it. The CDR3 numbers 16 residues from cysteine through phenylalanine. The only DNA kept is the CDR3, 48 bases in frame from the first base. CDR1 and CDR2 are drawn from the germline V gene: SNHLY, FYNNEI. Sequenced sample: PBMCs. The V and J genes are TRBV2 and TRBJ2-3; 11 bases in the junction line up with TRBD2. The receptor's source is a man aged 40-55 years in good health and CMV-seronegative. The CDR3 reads CASSEASGRLSGTQYF. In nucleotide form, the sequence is TGTGCCAGCAGTGAGGCTAGCGGGAGGTTAAGTGGTACGCAGTATTTT.